This TCR beta chain is from a study of beta chain features in type 1 diabetes. The length of the CDR3 is 16 residues. CDR1 is SNHLY, CDR2 FYNNEI, per germline. The ends lost 4 bases at V and 10 bases at J; junction bases unmatched: 12. Isolated RNA was reverse transcribed in full, so expressed TCRB transcripts were sequenced. Some clones are missing from TCRdb's copy, which holds only in-frame ones; the method was immunoSEQ multiplex PCR. The data hold some 410,000 clones, with about an eighth observed a single time. Sorted CD4+ subsets: naive, central memory, regulatory, stem cell-like memory (CD45RO/CCR7/CD25/CD127/CD95/CD27 panel). Sorted populations were all over 98% pure.

This sequence was found in a woman under 30 in good health. The chain employs TRBV2 and TRBJ2-1, with 11 bases identical to TRBD2. The sample consisted of naive CD4+ T cells from blood. CDR3 DNA: TGTGCCAGCAGTGGTATGGGGACTAGCGGAGTGAGGGAGCAGTTCTTC. It encodes CASSGMGTSGVREQFF.